The following is a TCR beta chain sequence with its context. Its specificity is not known. With the ViraFEST assay, the study expanded antigen-specific CD4+ T cells using viral peptide pools, then sequenced them. CD4+ T cells were isolated after around ten days of culture. No vaccinee had earlier SARS-CoV-2 infection, and nucleocapsid antibodies were negative. Cultures got half-medium changes with IL-2 on days 3 and 7. This CDR3 contains 15 residues. V was trimmed by 3 bases and J by 4 bases, leaving 13 bases between them. Germline CDR1 reads MDHEN; CDR2 reads SYDVKM. Clones were read by immunoSEQ multiplex PCR, and TCRdb kept only the in-frame ones, dropping some. The table shows around 11,000 clones, with about three quarters occurring only once. The data derive from a study of vaccination effects on CD4 cells after COVID-19. Overall study findings and caveats: Late after vaccination, infection- and vaccine-induced clones showed marked clonal contraction.

J is TRBJ2-1 and V is TRBV28; no reliable D call. The TCR originated in a human donor who received a COVID-19 vaccine. The input for sequencing was CD4+ T cells from PBMCs cultured with HCoV-229E spike peptides, taken before COVID-19 vaccination. In nucleotides, the CDR3 is TGTGCCAGCAGTTTCCCTGTTCTGCCGTACAATGAGCAGTTCTTC. Translating it yields CASSFPVLPYNEQFF. The full variable domain, rest sourced from reference TRBV28 and TRBJ2-1, is DVKVTQSSRYLVKRTGEKVFLECVQDMDHENMFWYRQDPGLGLRLIYFSYDVKMKEKGDIPEGYSVSREKKERFSLILESASTNQTSMYLCASSFPVLPYNEQFFGPGTRLTVL.